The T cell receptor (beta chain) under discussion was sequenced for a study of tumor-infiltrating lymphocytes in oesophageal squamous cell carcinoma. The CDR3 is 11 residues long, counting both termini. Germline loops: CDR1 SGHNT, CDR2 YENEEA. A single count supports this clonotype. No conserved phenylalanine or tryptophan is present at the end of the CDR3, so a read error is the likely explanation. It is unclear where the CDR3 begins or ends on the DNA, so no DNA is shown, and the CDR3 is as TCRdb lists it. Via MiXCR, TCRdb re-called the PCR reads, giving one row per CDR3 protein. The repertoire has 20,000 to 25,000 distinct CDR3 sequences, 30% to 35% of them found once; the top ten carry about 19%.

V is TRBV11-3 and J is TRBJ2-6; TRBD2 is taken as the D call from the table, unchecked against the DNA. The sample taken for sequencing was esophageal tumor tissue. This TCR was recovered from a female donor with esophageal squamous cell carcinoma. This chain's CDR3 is CASSLRLPLAG.